This passage covers 30 T cell receptor beta chains from one sample sequenced in a study of vaccination effects on CD4 cells after COVID-19 (dated by TCRdb to 2022 to 2024). In the ViraFEST assay, PBMC were stimulated with viral peptide pools, and antigen-specific CD4+ T cell clonotypes were then identified by expansion using TCR sequencing. After roughly 11 days of culture, CD4+ T cells were isolated with the EasySep CD4+ T cell isolation kit. Negative nucleocapsid antibody results before and after vaccination confirmed that the healthy vaccine recipients had no prior SARS-CoV-2 infection. Library preparation used the immunoSEQ multiplex PCR assay. The clones in this table, taken by TCRdb from immuneACCESS, are in-frame only. Not every clone is retained; where verified, under half of the shortfall comes from an unresolved V gene, and the cause of the rest is unknown. This sample gives some 31,000 clones in total; around four fifths of them show up just once. The top ten hold 27% of the sample.

These receptors' targets are unknown. The material was CD4+ T cells from PBMCs cultured with HCoV-OC43 spike peptides, obtained before COVID-19 vaccination. Taken with the paper, the label for cell subset or site translates to: HCoV-OC43 spike overlapping peptide pool stimulation. The receptors here all came from a human donor who received a COVID-19 vaccine.

This clone came up a few times. This chain uses TRBV7-9 with TRBJ2-3; a weak D match, TRBD2 (5 bases). The CDR3 sequence is 14 residues long. Germline values: CDR1 SEHNR, CDR2 FQNEAQ (reference sequence). V lost 5 bases to trimming and J lost 0 bases, with 9 bases between them. The CDR3 bases are TGTGCCAGCAGCCAAGGGAGAAGCACAGATACGCAGTATTTT. Protein product: CASSQGRSTDTQYF.

V is TRBV6-2 or TRBV6-3 and J is TRBJ1-6; unclear D gene. CDR1 is MNHEY, CDR2 SVGEGT, per germline. Trimming shortened V by 6 bases and J by 9 bases, and 18 bases separated the two germline ends. The CDR3 extends over 15 amino acids. The CDR3 protein is CASSSLESLFSPLHF. In DNA, the CDR3 is TGTGCCAGCAGCTCACTCGAAAGTCTTTTTTCACCCCTCCACTTT.

Only one count was recorded for this clone. V and J are TRBV9 and TRBJ2-7; tentatively, D is TRBD1 or TRBD2 (7 bases each). V lost 0 bases and J 4 bases, leaving 20 bases between the germline ends. Germline CDR1 SGDLS, CDR2 YYNGEE. The CDR3 runs 17 residues. CDR3 nucleotides: TGTGCCAGCAGCGTAGGGCCAAGCCAGGGGGGGACGTACGAGCAGTACTTC. It translates to CASSVGPSQGGTYEQYF.

This chain uses TRBV5-4 with TRBJ2-3; 11 bases line up with TRBD1. The CDR3 has 15 residues. Germline lookup yields CDR1 SGHNT and CDR2 YYREEE (reference sequence). V gave up 6 bases and J gave up 5 bases; unmatched junction bases: 8. Here the CDR3 reads CASNLDRGQQDTQYF. The CDR3 DNA sequence: TGTGCCAGCAACCTGGACAGGGGGCAGCAAGATACGCAGTATTTT.

The chain couples TRBV7-2 to TRBJ1-4; D is unclear. The CDR3 sequence is 14 residues long. V gave up 5 bases and J gave up 0 bases, with 7 bases separating them. CDR1 and CDR2 (germline): SGHTA, FQGNSA. CDR3 sequence reads: CASSPTSTNEKLFF. CDR3 sequence (DNA): TGTGCCAGCAGCCCGACCTCAACTAATGAAAAACTGTTTTTT.

CDR3 bases: TGTGCCATCAGGGGGAGAGGGGGCTACAATGAGCAGTTCTTC. Amino acids: CAIRGRGGYNEQFF. J is TRBJ2-1 and V is TRBV10-3, with a possible D match to TRBD1 (6 bases). The ends were cut back, 6 bases at V and 3 bases at J, with 12 bases in the middle. The CDR3 totals 14 residues. Germline V CDR1 and CDR2: ENHRY, SYGVKD.

The chain is built from TRBV6-1 and TRBJ2-7; perhaps TRBD1 as D (5 bases). This CDR3 region has 17 residues. The ends were cut back, 2 bases at V and 1 base at J, with 18 bases in the middle. Germline assignment: CDR1 MNHNS and CDR2 SASEGT. Here the CDR3 reads CASSEWGERISSYEQYF. CDR3 coding DNA: TGTGCCAGCAGTGAATGGGGCGAGAGGATCTCTTCCTACGAGCAGTACTTC.

This clone was recorded only once. The J gene is TRBJ2-4, the V gene TRBV5-6, with D maybe TRBD2 (6 bases). The length of the CDR3 is 14 residues. Germline V gene sequence: CDR1 SGHDT, CDR2 YYEEEE. The germline V and J ends were trimmed by 2 bases and 1 base, with 7 bases remaining between them. CDR3 sequence: CASSLGGAKNIQYF. The CDR3 nucleotides read TGTGCCAGCAGCTTAGGAGGGGCCAAAAACATTCAGTACTTC.

This clone is a singleton in its sample. The chain links TRBV7-9 to TRBJ1-1; weak D call: TRBD1 (5 bases). Germline V CDR1 and CDR2: SEHNR, FQNEAQ (reference sequence). This CDR3 is built from 19 residues. With 3 bases removed from V and 0 bases from J, the gap between germline ends came to 23 bases. In DNA, the CDR3 is TGTGCCAGCAGCTTGGGGGGTTGGACCGATAAAACCTTGAACACTGAAGCTTTCTTT. Encoded protein: CASSLGGWTDKTLNTEAFF.

The rearrangement links TRBV25-1 to TRBJ1-1; D gene ambiguous. The germline V gene encodes CDR1 MGHDK and CDR2 SYGVNS. Trimming cost V 1 base and J 4 bases, with 10 bases left between them. The length of the CDR3 is 14 residues. The DNA for the CDR3 is TGTGCCAGCAGTGAATTTAAGGAGGGCACTGAAGCTTTCTTT. This gives the protein CASSEFKEGTEAFF.

Only one count was recorded for this clone. The chain employs TRBV6-1 and TRBJ2-7; D not resolved. Germline CDR1 reads MNHNS; CDR2 reads SASEGT. Deletions cut 4 bases from V and 0 bases from J, with 22 bases between. This CDR3 spans 18 amino acids. CDR3 sequence reads: CASSGLADRLIVSYEQYF. The CDR3 bases are TGTGCCAGCAGTGGCCTCGCGGACCGCCTCATAGTCTCCTACGAGCAGTACTTC.

This CDR3 is CASSQVTGGDYGYTF. The CDR3 DNA follows: TGTGCCAGCAGCCAAGTAACAGGGGGCGACTATGGCTACACCTTC. The chain is built from TRBV3-1 (or the pseudogene TRBV3-2) and TRBJ1-2; 9 bases agree with TRBD1. V lost 1 base and J lost 3; bases outside the gene matches: 3. This CDR3 region has 15 residues. Germline V gene lookup returns CDR1 LGHDT and CDR2 YNNKEL (reference sequence).

This chain links TRBV7-9 with TRBJ2-3; the D is unclear. CDR1 and CDR2 (germline): SEHNR, FQNEAQ (reference sequence). Trimming removed 2 bases from V and 4 bases from J, with 7 bases in between. The CDR3 runs to 13 residues. The CDR3 region is CASSLMLADTQYF. Here the CDR3 DNA reads TGTGCCAGCAGCTTAATGTTGGCAGATACGCAGTATTTT.

V and J are TRBV19 and TRBJ1-2, with D unclear. CDR1 is LNHDA, CDR2 SQIVND, per germline (reference sequence). This CDR3 contains 12 residues. Trimming stripped 6 bases from V and 3 bases from J, with 8 bases between. CDR3 in amino acids: CASSDLHYGYTF. Written as DNA, the CDR3 is TGTGCCAGTAGCGACCTTCACTATGGCTACACCTTC.

The chain employs TRBV7-6 and TRBJ2-1; 10 nucleotides line up with TRBD2. V dropped 1 base and J dropped 8; count of bases not matched to a gene: 5. The CDR3 length is 15 residues. Germline CDR1 is SGHVS and CDR2 is FNYEAQ. The CDR3 spells CASSLGLAGADEQFF. The CDR3, as DNA: TGTGCCAGCAGCTTAGGGCTAGCGGGGGCCGATGAGCAGTTCTTC.

This chain uses TRBV12-5 with TRBJ2-2; 10 positions agree with TRBD2. This CDR3 comprises 20 residues. The junction had 12 bases not matched to a gene; V was cut back by 0 bases and J by 2 bases. The germline V gene encodes CDR1 LGHNT and CDR2 FRNRAP. This chain's CDR3 is CASGLVEKLQREGNTGELFF. The DNA of the CDR3 is TGTGCTAGTGGTTTGGTAGAGAAACTTCAGCGGGAGGGAAACACCGGGGAGCTGTTTTTT.

This sequence joins TRBV5-1 and TRBJ2-1, with D unclear. V was cut by 2 bases and J by 5 bases, with 11 bases left in between. The CDR3 has 14 residues. Per germline, CDR1 SGHRS and CDR2 YFSETQ. The CDR3: CASSLGASHNEQFF. The CDR3 DNA reads as TGCGCCAGCAGCTTAGGAGCGTCACACAATGAGCAGTTCTTC.

This rearrangement joins TRBV19 to TRBJ1-2; 8 bases fit TRBD1. Germline CDR1 reads LNHDA; CDR2 reads SQIVND (reference sequence). This CDR3 spans 14 amino acids. Trimming removed 7 bases from V and 8 bases from J; junction bases left unmatched: 12. CDR3 loop: CASKVQQGARGYTF. CDR3 coding DNA: TGTGCCAGTAAAGTGCAGCAGGGGGCGAGAGGCTACACCTTC.

The chain joins TRBV12-5 to TRBJ2-7; D call uncertain. Germline CDR1 is LGHNT and CDR2 is FRNRAP. This CDR3 is 18 amino acids long. Trimming took 0 bases from V and 3 from J, leaving 21 bases between them. CDR3 sequence (DNA): TGTGCTAGTGGTTTGGTCCCCACCTCTACTGGAGCAGGCTACGAGCAGTACTTC. It specifies CASGLVPTSTGAGYEQYF.

The chain has TRBV5-1 and TRBJ1-4; 7 positions agree with TRBD1. V lost 3 bases and J lost 4; bases outside the gene matches: 3. In germline, CDR1 is SGHRS, CDR2 YFSETQ. CDR3 length: 14 amino acids. As DNA, the CDR3 is TGCGCCAGCAGCTCGGGACAGCTTAATGAAAAACTGTTTTTT. This sequence encodes CASSSGQLNEKLFF. Full variable domain (missing parts from reference TRBV5-1 and TRBJ1-4): KAGVTQTPRYLIKTRGQQVTLSCSPISGHRSVSWYQQTPGQGLQFLFEYFSETQRNKGNFPGRFSGRQFSNSRSEMNVSTLELGDSALYLCASSSGQLNEKLFFGSGTQLSVL.

The V and J genes are TRBV28 and TRBJ2-1, with 7 positions matching TRBD1. CDR3 length: 14 amino acids. Germline-derived CDR1 and CDR2 are MDHEN and SYDVKM. V lost 4 bases, J lost 5 bases, and 5 bases stayed unmatched. CDR3 amino acids: CASSYDRVNNEQFF. The CDR3 DNA sequence: TGTGCCAGCAGTTACGACAGGGTCAACAATGAGCAGTTCTTC.

Details on this clone: One end of the junction is discordant with germline, which a read error may explain. This sequence joins TRBV7-7 and TRBJ2-1, with TRBD2 matching over 9 bases. This CDR3 is 16 amino acids long. Germline CDR1 reads SSHAT; CDR2 reads FNYEAQ (reference sequence). The CDR3 spells CASSLALAGGPNEQFF. CDR3 coding DNA: TGTGCTAGCAGCTTAGCACTCGCGGGGGGGCCCAATGAGCAGTTCTTC.

The rearrangement joins TRBV6-5 to TRBJ1-4; maybe TRBD1 (6 bases). Deletions cut 0 bases from V and 5 bases from J, with 10 bases between. Germline values: CDR1 MNHEY, CDR2 SVGAGI. The CDR3 extends over 15 amino acids. CDR3: CASSYSAGVNEKLFF. The CDR3 DNA sequence: TGTGCCAGCAGTTACTCAGCAGGGGTGAATGAAAAACTGTTTTTT.

The chain links TRBV4-3 to TRBJ1-2, with D unresolved. This CDR3 comprises 16 residues. Germline CDR1 LGHNA, CDR2 YSLEER. The V end was cut by 1 base, the J end by 0 bases, with 12 bases between. This chain's CDR3 is CASSQGGSLTNYGYTF. For the CDR3, the DNA is TGCGCCAGCAGCCAAGGGGGTTCCCTGACTAACTATGGCTACACCTTC.

This chain uses TRBV6-2 or TRBV6-3 with TRBJ1-5; possibly TRBD1 for D (5 bases). This CDR3 is built from 14 residues. Trimming left V 5 bases short and J 4 bases short, with 12 bases between. Looked up from germline, CDR1 is MNHEY and CDR2 is SVGEGT. The CDR3 bases are TGTGCCAGCAGTCACGGGGACGGGAATCAGCCCCAGCATTTT. Translated: CASSHGDGNQPQHF.

This chain links TRBV6-5 with TRBJ1-1; tentatively, D is TRBD1 (6 bases). Germline CDR1 MNHEY, CDR2 SVGAGI. The CDR3 is made up of 16 amino acids. V lost 0 bases, J lost 0 bases, and 11 bases lay in between. CDR3 nucleotides: TGTGCCAGCAGTTACTCCGCAGGGGCCCTGAACACTGAAGCTTTCTTT. Amino acid sequence: CASSYSAGALNTEAFF.

This clone was observed a few times. The genes are TRBV19 and TRBJ2-1; D may be TRBD1 (6 bases). The CDR3 contains 16 residues. Trimming left V 6 bases short and J 6 bases short, with 21 bases between. Germline loops: CDR1 LNHDA, CDR2 SQIVND (reference sequence). DNA of the CDR3: TGTGCCAGTAGGGGCCTTTTGGGGGCTCTGGCCAATGAGCAGTTCTTC. Its protein product is CASRGLLGALANEQFF. Based on the CDR3 plus reference TRBV19 and TRBJ2-1, the full variable domain is DGGITQSPKYLFRKEGQNVTLSCEQNLNHDAMYWYRQDPGQGLRLIYYSQIVNDFQKGDIAEGYSVSREKKESFPLTVTSAQKNPTAFYLCASRGLLGALANEQFFGPGTRLTVL.

This clone appeared a few times. The gene calls are TRBV5-1 and TRBJ1-2, with 9 bases aligning to TRBD1. CDR1 and CDR2 from the germline V gene are SGHRS and YFSETQ. Trimming removed 2 bases from V and 8 bases from J; junction bases left unmatched: 10. The CDR3 has 15 residues. DNA for the CDR3: TGCGCCAGCAGCTTTGGGGCCACAGGGGGCGGAGGCTACACCTTC. Protein: CASSFGATGGGGYTF.

The genes are TRBV28 and TRBJ1-2; D not certain. The CDR3 spans 13 residues. Trimming shortened V by 7 bases and J by 10 bases, and 19 bases separated the two germline ends. The germline V gene encodes CDR1 MDHEN and CDR2 SYDVKM. The CDR3 region has the DNA TGTGCCAGCAAAGAATCCCCCGGGTCCTACTACACCTTC. Translated: CASKESPGSYYTF.

The chain joins TRBV10-3 to TRBJ1-2; 8 nucleotides line up with TRBD1. V was pared by 4 bases and J by 8 bases, with 12 bases of the junction left unmatched. The germline gives CDR1 ENHRY, CDR2 SYGVKD. This CDR3 spans 15 amino acids. The CDR3 spells CAISVGTGGLRGYTF. The CDR3 DNA follows: TGTGCCATCAGTGTTGGGACAGGAGGTCTGCGGGGCTACACCTTC.